This TCR beta chain originates from a study of Ad26.COV2.S vaccination and SARS-CoV-2 variants. Study observations and caveats: Reports say spike-specific CD8+ and CD4+ T cell responses covered substantial breadth after vaccination. It was found that vaccine and placebo recipients had similar non-spike TCR breadth.

Concerning this clone: What it binds is unknown.

Trimming cost V 7 bases and J 7 bases, with 23 bases left between them. This CDR3 has 15 residues. Germline-derived CDR1 and CDR2 are SGHKS and YYEKEE (reference sequence). Here immunoSEQ multiplex PCR was the method, and the copy in TCRdb shows in-frame clones only, minus some. The sample records 500,000 or so clones, around nine tenths being singletons. The treatment denotes: 15 to 20 received Ad26.COV2.S at low or high dose, single or two shots; several received placebo; per-sample allocation not given. All samples were drawn on day 63, counting from the first vaccine or placebo injection. Within Boston, the person who donated was an adult of 18-55 years. It was Wuhan-strain SARS-CoV-2 spike that the Ad26 vaccine vector expressed.

The chain recombines TRBV5-5 with TRBJ1-2; weak D call: TRBD1 (5 bases). The starting material was peripheral blood, obtained in a trial of Ad26.COV2.S vaccine versus placebo. This TCR was sampled from a person aged 18-65 years who received the Ad26.COV2.S COVID-19 vaccine or a placebo. The CDR3 sequence is CASRGSSTGRSGYTF. CDR3 sequence (DNA): TGTGCCAGCCGGGGCTCCAGTACAGGCAGGAGTGGCTACACCTTC.